A selection of T cell receptor beta chains follows, all from one sample in a study of blood T cell repertoires in COVID-19. Repertoires were generated with immunoSEQ multiplex PCR, while TCRdb's copy carries only in-frame clones and drops some. The table includes about 300,000 clones, under 90% detected once. Sequenced: peripheral blood. The receptors derive from a woman in her thirties with COVID-19, enrolled during active disease. The CDR3 runs from the conserved cysteine through the conserved F or W. D genes are given only for firm matches.

J: TRBJ2-2; V: TRBV2; D: .; CDR3: CASSGLGAGELFF
J: TRBJ2-5; V: TRBV5-5; D: .; CDR3: CASSTELVRGETQYF
J: TRBJ1-4; V: TRBV7-2; D: .; CDR3: CASSPPGGPLNEKLFF
J: TRBJ1-2; V: TRBV12-3/TRBV12-4; D: .; CDR3: CASSLSEDGYTF
J: TRBJ2-3; V: TRBV28; D: TRBD1; CDR3: CASSPLGQGRTDTQYF
J: TRBJ1-1; V: TRBV6-5; D: .; CDR3: CASIVSEPTEAFF
J: TRBJ1-6; V: TRBV10-3; D: .; CDR3: CAIRRGLYLNSPLHF
J: TRBJ2-3; V: TRBV27; D: .; CDR3: CASSLWTDTDTQYF
J: TRBJ1-3; V: TRBV28; D: .; CDR3: CASSLLGARGNTIYF
J: TRBJ1-5; V: TRBV7-8; D: .; CDR3: CASSRPGQPQHF
J: TRBJ2-2; V: TRBV6-1; D: .; CDR3: CASSGKEANTGELFF
J: TRBJ1-1; V: TRBV3-1/TRBV3-2; D: TRBD1; CDR3: CASSPTGAVMDPEAFF
J: TRBJ2-5; V: TRBV6-6; D: .; CDR3: CASSHKRQYQETQYF
J: TRBJ1-5; V: TRBV7-2; D: .; CDR3: CASSLSPGPQHF
J: TRBJ1-6; V: TRBV4-2; D: .; CDR3: CASSQIAEGNSPLHF
J: TRBJ2-3; V: TRBV9; D: TRBD2; CDR3: CASATSGGTDTQYF
J: TRBJ1-4; V: TRBV28; D: TRBD1; CDR3: CASSRQGLLYEKLFF
J: TRBJ2-6; V: TRBV7-9; D: .; CDR3: CASSAYRVLPSGANVLTF
J: TRBJ1-1; V: TRBV4-1; D: .; CDR3: CASSQRRGTNTEAFF
J: TRBJ1-6; V: TRBV2; D: TRBD1; CDR3: CASTETGAGSPLHF
J: TRBJ2-2; V: TRBV4-3; D: TRBD1; CDR3: CASSQASTGAGELFF
J: TRBJ2-2; V: TRBV6-6; D: TRBD1; CDR3: CASSTTQGFNTGELFF
J: TRBJ2-5; V: TRBV19; D: TRBD2; CDR3: CASSPAGGSQETQYF
J: TRBJ1-1; V: TRBV6-5; D: TRBD1; CDR3: CASSLGQGAPFF
J: TRBJ1-4; V: TRBV2; D: .; CDR3: CASGREGEKLFF
J: TRBJ1-3; V: TRBV7-9; D: TRBD1; CDR3: CASSLGTGTLSGNTIYF
J: TRBJ1-1; V: TRBV5-1; D: .; CDR3: CASSSTANTEAFF
J: TRBJ2-3; V: TRBV14; D: TRBD2; CDR3: CASSSFSGVSTDTQYF
J: TRBJ2-3; V: TRBV3-1/TRBV3-2; D: .; CDR3: CASSQDPRSTDTQYF
J: TRBJ1-5; V: TRBV15; D: .; CDR3: CATSSHLAGRRSNQPQHF
J: TRBJ2-7; V: TRBV5-5; D: .; CDR3: CASRATDYTEGQYF
J: TRBJ1-1; V: TRBV28; D: .; CDR3: CASSFKTEAFF
J: TRBJ1-3; V: TRBV15; D: TRBD1; CDR3: CATSRDDRAGNTIYF
J: TRBJ1-2; V: TRBV3-1/TRBV3-2; D: .; CDR3: CASSQEADTNYGYTF
J: TRBJ2-1; V: TRBV6-5; D: .; CDR3: CASAGLFLNEQFF
J: TRBJ2-2; V: TRBV5-1; D: .; CDR3: CASSPRVPGELFF
J: TRBJ2-1; V: TRBV2; D: TRBD2; CDR3: CASRYQVAGGPNEQFF
J: TRBJ1-1; V: TRBV19; D: TRBD1; CDR3: CASSTWTGWTEAFF
J: TRBJ2-3; V: TRBV5-5; D: TRBD1; CDR3: CASTPSDRGTDTQYF
J: TRBJ1-1; V: TRBV6-4; D: TRBD1; CDR3: CASSGTGQGSAFF
J: TRBJ1-2; V: TRBV6-5; D: .; CDR3: CASSYSSERGYTF
J: TRBJ1-2; V: TRBV9; D: .; CDR3: CASSLDGGAYGYTF
J: TRBJ1-2; V: TRBV6-5; D: TRBD1; CDR3: CASSTRTGPPGYTF
J: TRBJ1-2; V: TRBV6-1; D: .; CDR3: CASRETGRGFSNYGYTF
J: TRBJ2-7; V: TRBV9; D: .; CDR3: CASSPRSGQLYEQYF
J: TRBJ2-3; V: TRBV18; D: TRBD1; CDR3: CASSRQGVFTDTQYF
J: TRBJ1-1; V: TRBV19; D: .; CDR3: CASSTKNTEAFF
J: TRBJ2-1; V: TRBV11-2; D: TRBD2; CDR3: CASSSLAGDSIEQFF
J: TRBJ1-4; V: TRBV6-5; D: .; CDR3: CASSYSTGRGKLFF
J: TRBJ1-5; V: TRBV12-5; D: TRBD1; CDR3: CASGGTANQPQHF
J: TRBJ1-6; V: TRBV30; D: .; CDR3: CAWSVQGNSPLHF
J: TRBJ1-4; V: TRBV10-3; D: .; CDR3: CAISESQAEKLFF
J: TRBJ2-1; V: TRBV5-6; D: .; CDR3: CASSLYPIVTRGEQFF
J: TRBJ1-2; V: TRBV6-1; D: .; CDR3: CASSEASRVYGYTF